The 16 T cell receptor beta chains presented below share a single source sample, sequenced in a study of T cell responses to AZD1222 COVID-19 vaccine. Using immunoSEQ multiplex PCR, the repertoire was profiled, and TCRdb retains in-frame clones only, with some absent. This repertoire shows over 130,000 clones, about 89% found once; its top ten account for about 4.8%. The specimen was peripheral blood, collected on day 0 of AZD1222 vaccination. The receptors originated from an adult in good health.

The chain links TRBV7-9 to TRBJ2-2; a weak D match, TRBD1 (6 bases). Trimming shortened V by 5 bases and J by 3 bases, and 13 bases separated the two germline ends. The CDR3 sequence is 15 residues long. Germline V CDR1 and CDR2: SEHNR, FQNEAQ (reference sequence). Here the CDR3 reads CASSHGTSHTGELFF. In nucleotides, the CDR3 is TGTGCCAGCAGCCATGGGACATCTCACACCGGGGAGCTGTTTTTT.

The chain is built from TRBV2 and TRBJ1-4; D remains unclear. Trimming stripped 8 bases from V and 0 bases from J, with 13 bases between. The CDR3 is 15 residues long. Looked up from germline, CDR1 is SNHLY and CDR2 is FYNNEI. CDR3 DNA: TGTGCCAGCGGTACTAACATCGCAACTAATGAAAAACTGTTTTTT. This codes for CASGTNIATNEKLFF.

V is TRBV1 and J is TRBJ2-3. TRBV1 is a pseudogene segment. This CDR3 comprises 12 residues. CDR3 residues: CTSSPALDTQYF. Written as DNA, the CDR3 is TGCACCAGCAGCCCTGCTCTAGATACGCAGTATTTT.

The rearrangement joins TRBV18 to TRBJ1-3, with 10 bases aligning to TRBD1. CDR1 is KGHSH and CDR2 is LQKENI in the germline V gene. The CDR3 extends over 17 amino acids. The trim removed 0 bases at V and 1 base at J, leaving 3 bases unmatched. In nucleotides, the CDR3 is TGTGCCAGCTCACCACCGGGACAGGGGTGGTCTGGAAACACCATATATTTT. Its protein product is CASSPPGQGWSGNTIYF. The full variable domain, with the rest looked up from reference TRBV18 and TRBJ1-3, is NAGVMQNPRHLVRRRGQEARLRCSPMKGHSHVYWYRQLPEEGLKFMVYLQKENIIDESGMPKERFSAEFPKEGPSILRIQQVVRGDSAAYFCASSPPGQGWSGNTIYFGEGSWLTVV.

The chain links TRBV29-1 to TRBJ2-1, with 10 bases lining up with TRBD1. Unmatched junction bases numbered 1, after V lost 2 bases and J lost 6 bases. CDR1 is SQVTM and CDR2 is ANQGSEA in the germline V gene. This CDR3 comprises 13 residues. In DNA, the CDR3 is TGCAGCGTTGAAAGGGACAGGGGCAATGAGCAGTTCTTC. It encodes CSVERDRGNEQFF.

The CDR3 sequence is CASTGTSYGYTF. Written as DNA, the CDR3 is TGTGCCAGCACCGGGACCAGCTATGGCTACACCTTC. The rearrangement uses TRBV2 and TRBJ1-2; weak D call: TRBD1 (5 bases). Germline loops: CDR1 SNHLY, CDR2 FYNNEI. The ends were cut back, 7 bases at V and 4 bases at J, with 10 bases in the middle. The CDR3 has 12 residues.

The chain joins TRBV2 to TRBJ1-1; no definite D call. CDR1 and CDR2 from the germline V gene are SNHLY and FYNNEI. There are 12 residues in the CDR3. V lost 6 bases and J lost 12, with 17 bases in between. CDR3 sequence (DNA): TGTGCCAGCAGACGCGGCCGGCCGGGGACTTTCTTT. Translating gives CASRRGRPGTFF.

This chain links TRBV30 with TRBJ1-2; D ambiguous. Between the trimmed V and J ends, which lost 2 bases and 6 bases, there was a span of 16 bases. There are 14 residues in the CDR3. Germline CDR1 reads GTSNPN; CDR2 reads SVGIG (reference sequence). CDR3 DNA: TGTGCCTGGAGTTTCGGATCGGCGGGAGATGGCTACACCTTC. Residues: CAWSFGSAGDGYTF.

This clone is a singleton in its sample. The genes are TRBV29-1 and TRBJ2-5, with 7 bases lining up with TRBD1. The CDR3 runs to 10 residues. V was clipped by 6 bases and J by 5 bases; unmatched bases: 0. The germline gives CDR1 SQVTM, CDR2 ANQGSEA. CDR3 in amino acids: CSVRGETQYF. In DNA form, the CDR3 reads TGCAGCGTCAGGGGGGAGACCCAGTACTTC.

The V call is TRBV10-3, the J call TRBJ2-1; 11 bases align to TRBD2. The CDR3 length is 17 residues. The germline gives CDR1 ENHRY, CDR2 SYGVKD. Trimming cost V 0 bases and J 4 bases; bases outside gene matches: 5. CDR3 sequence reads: CAISESASGGLYNEQFF. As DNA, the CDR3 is TGTGCCATCAGTGAGTCGGCTAGCGGGGGGTTATACAATGAGCAGTTCTTC.

CDR3 nucleotide sequence: TGCGCCAGCAGCCGACGGACAGGGACTAGGGCCTACAATGAGCAGTTCTTC. It translates to CASSRRTGTRAYNEQFF. The V gene is TRBV4-1, the J gene TRBJ2-1; D may correspond to TRBD1 or TRBD2 (8 bases each). The CDR3 loop spans 17 amino acids. Trimming pared 4 bases from V and 2 bases from J, leaving 18 bases between. Per the germline V gene, CDR1 is MGHRA and CDR2 is YSYEKL.

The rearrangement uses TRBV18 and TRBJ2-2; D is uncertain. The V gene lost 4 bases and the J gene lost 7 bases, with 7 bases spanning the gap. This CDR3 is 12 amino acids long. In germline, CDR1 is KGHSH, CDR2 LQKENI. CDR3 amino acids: CASSLSVGELFF. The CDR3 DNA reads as TGTGCCAGCTCACTAAGCGTCGGGGAGCTGTTTTTT.

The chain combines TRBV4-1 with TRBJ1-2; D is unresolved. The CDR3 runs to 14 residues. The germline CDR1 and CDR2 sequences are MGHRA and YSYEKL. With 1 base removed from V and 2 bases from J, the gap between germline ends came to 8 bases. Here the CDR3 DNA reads TGCGCCAGCAGCCAAGCCGGGAACAACTATGGCTACACCTTC. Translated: CASSQAGNNYGYTF.

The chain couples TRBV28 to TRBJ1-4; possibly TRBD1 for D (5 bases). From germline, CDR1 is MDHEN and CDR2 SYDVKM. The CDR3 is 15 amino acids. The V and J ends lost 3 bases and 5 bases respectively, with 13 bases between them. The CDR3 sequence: CASSFGGTENEKLFF. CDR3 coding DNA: TGTGCCAGCAGTTTCGGCGGGACGGAGAATGAAAAACTGTTTTTT.

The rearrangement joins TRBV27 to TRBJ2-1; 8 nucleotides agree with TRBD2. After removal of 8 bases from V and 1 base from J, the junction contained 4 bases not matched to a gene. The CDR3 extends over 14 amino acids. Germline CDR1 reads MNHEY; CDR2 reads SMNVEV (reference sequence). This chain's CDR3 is CASYTSGSYNEQFF. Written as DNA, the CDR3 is TGTGCCAGCTATACTAGCGGATCCTACAATGAGCAGTTCTTC.

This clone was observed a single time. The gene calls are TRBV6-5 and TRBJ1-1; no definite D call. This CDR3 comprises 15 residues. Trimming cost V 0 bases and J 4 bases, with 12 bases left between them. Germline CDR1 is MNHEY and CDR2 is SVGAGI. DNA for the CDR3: TGTGCCAGCAGTTACTCGAAGCTGCCCTTCACTGAAGCTTTCTTT. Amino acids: CASSYSKLPFTEAFF.